This T cell receptor beta chain was recorded in a study of T cells in Graves' hyperthyroidism and ophthalmopathy. This clonotype was observed at least ten times. What was amplified from RNA transcripts were TCR beta CDR3 regions. HTBI primers were used for first-round RT-PCR of the TCR CDR3. Via MiXCR, TCRdb re-called the multiplex PCR reads, giving one row per CDR3 protein. The table includes 250,000 or so distinct CDR3 sequences, 15% to 20% detected once. The source of this sequence is a woman younger than 35 with Graves' ophthalmopathy. Sequencing input: blood.

CDR3 in DNA: TGTGCTAGTGCCATGACTAGCGGGAGGAAATACAATGAGCAGTTCTTC. Its translation: CASAMTSGRKYNEQFF. The genes are TRBV12-5 and TRBJ2-1, with 13 bases matching TRBD2. The CDR3 loop spans 16 amino acids. The germline V gene has CDR1 LGHNT and CDR2 FRNRAP. Unmatched junction bases numbered 7, after V lost 7 bases and J lost 4 bases.